These T cell receptor beta chains were read from a single sample in a study of T cell repertoires in cytomegalovirus infection. TCRdb re-analysed the reads in MiXCR, keeping a single row per CDR3 protein. The sample has roughly 630,000 distinct CDR3 sequences; 24% are singletons. Material: CD8+ T cells from PBMCs. Source of these receptors: a human donor in good health (CMV status not recorded). Some clones in this sample may be carry-over from other donors' samples. Each CDR3 is given with its conserved first and last residue. D genes are given only for firm matches. Clone sizes are given selectively: once, few, many, or a class where the clone is expanded.

TRBD2 TRBJ2-3 few TRBV19 CASSPLAGNTDTQYF TGTGCCAGTAGCCCACTAGCGGGGAACACAGATACGCAGTATTTT
. TRBJ1-2 few TRBV19 CASSRGLEDKYGYTF TGTGCCAGTAGCCGTGGCCTAGAAGATAAGTATGGCTACACCTTC
. TRBJ2-3 few TRBV2 CASSEKGASTDTQYF TGTGCCAGCAGCGAGAAAGGAGCTAGCACAGATACGCAGTATTTT
. TRBJ2-3 few TRBV6-5 CASSYLPFTDTQYF TGTGCCAGCAGTTACTTACCGTTCACAGATACGCAGTATTTT
. TRBJ1-1 few TRBV7-6 CASSLNTGLYTEAFF TGTGCCAGCAGCCTAAACACGGGCCTATACACTGAAGCTTTCTTT
. TRBJ2-1 many TRBV7-8 CASSFGDFSYNEQFF TGTGCCAGCAGCTTCGGGGACTTCTCCTACAATGAGCAGTTCTTC
. TRBJ2-1 . TRBV7-2 CASSPSAAVLMQQTYNEQFF TGTGCCAGCAGCCCGAGCGCAGCTGTCCTTATGCAACAGACCTACAATGAGCAGTTCTTC
. TRBJ2-2 many TRBV10-3 CAISEAGTSNTGELFF TGTGCCATCAGTGAAGCCGGGACGTCGAACACCGGGGAGCTGTTTTTT
. TRBJ2-3 few TRBV6-2/TRBV6-3 CASSWVFEGPDTQYF TGTGCCAGCAGTTGGGTCTTCGAGGGCCCAGATACGCAGTATTTT
TRBD1 TRBJ2-1 few TRBV29-1 CSVVHTGTGNEQFF TGCAGCGTTGTCCACACCGGGACAGGCAATGAGCAGTTCTTC
. TRBJ2-7 . TRBV6-5 CASSPLSQGEGYYYEQYF TGTGCCAGCAGTCCTCTCTCACAGGGGGAGGGGTACTACTACGAGCAGTACTTC